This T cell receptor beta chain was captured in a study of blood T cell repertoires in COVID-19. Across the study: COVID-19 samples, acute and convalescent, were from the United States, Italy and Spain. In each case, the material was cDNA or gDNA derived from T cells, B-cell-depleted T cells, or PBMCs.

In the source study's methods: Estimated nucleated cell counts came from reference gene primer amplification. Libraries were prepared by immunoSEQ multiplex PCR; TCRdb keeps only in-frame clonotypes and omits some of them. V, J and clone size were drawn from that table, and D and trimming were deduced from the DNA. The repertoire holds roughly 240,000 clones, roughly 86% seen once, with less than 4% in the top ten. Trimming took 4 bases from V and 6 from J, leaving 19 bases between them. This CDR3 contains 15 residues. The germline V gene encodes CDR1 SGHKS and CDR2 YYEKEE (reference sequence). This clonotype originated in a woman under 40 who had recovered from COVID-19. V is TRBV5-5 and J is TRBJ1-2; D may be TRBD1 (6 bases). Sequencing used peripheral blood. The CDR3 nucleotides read TGTGCCAGCAGCATCACAGGGCCCCCTGGTGATGGCTACACCTTC. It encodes CASSITGPPGDGYTF.